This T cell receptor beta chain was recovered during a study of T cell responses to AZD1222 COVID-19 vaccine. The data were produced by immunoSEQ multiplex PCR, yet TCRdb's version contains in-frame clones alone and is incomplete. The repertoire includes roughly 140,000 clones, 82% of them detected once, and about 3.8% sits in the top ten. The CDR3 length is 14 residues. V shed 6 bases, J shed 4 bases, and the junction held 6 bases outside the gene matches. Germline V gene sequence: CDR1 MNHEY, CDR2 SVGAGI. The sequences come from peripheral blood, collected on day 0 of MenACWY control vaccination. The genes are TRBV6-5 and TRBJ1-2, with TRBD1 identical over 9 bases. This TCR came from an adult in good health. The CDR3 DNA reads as TGTGCCAGCAGGGGGACAGGGTATGGCTATGGCTACACCTTC. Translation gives CASRGTGYGYGYTF.